These T cell receptor beta chains were read from a single sample in a study of cytomegalovirus exposure and HLA in healthy donors. Here immunoSEQ multiplex PCR was the method, and the copy in TCRdb shows in-frame clones only, minus some. The table has 100,000 to 150,000 clones, around 85% seen once; the top ten hold 3% to 4%. Sequencing was performed on PBMCs. These receptors were taken from a man aged 18 to 30 in good health and CMV-seropositive. CDR3s leave out the opening cysteine and the closing phenylalanine or tryptophan.

J gene: TRBJ2-5; V gene: TRBV27; CDR3 protein: ASSLRGIAIGTQY
J gene: TRBJ2-7; V gene: TRBV2; CDR3 protein: ASKRDRGTYEQY
J gene: TRBJ1-4; V gene: TRBV9; CDR3 protein: ASSISGTGHEKLF
J gene: TRBJ1-4; V gene: TRBV5-1; CDR3 protein: ASSLGQDNEKLF
J gene: TRBJ2-5; V gene: TRBV7-9; CDR3 protein: ASSLVGGQETQY
J gene: TRBJ2-5; V gene: TRBV15; CDR3 protein: AISNGRQETQY
J gene: TRBJ2-1; V gene: TRBV27; CDR3 protein: ASSFGGNEQF
J gene: TRBJ2-1; V gene: TRBV5-1; CDR3 protein: ASSLGGVEQF
J gene: TRBJ2-7; V gene: TRBV4-1; CDR3 protein: ASSQPPGYEQY
J gene: TRBJ2-1; V gene: TRBV27; CDR3 protein: ASSLALAEHNEQF
J gene: TRBJ2-1; V gene: TRBV12-5; CDR3 protein: ASGQGHTEF
J gene: TRBJ2-7; V gene: TRBV14; CDR3 protein: ASSRLSEQY
J gene: TRBJ1-1; V gene: TRBV6-5; CDR3 protein: ASRDRVSEAF
J gene: TRBJ2-5; V gene: TRBV7-6; CDR3 protein: ASSSLAGRLWETQY
J gene: TRBJ1-3; V gene: TRBV9; CDR3 protein: ASSPSPGYSGNTIY
J gene: TRBJ2-2; V gene: TRBV29-1; CDR3 protein: SVGLAGAGELF
J gene: TRBJ2-7; V gene: TRBV2; CDR3 protein: ASCPRGGGSYEQY
J gene: TRBJ1-2; V gene: TRBV4-1; CDR3 protein: ASSQVGRVDGYT
J gene: TRBJ2-5; V gene: TRBV5-1; CDR3 protein: ASGLGVGGVTQY
J gene: TRBJ2-5; V gene: TRBV11-2; CDR3 protein: ASSESRGLETQY
J gene: TRBJ2-7; V gene: TRBV2; CDR3 protein: ASSFQGLNYEQY
J gene: TRBJ1-5; V gene: TRBV19; CDR3 protein: ASSIGGSGSLNQPQH
J gene: TRBJ2-3; V gene: TRBV27; CDR3 protein: ASNPPGGDTDTQY
J gene: TRBJ1-1; V gene: TRBV27; CDR3 protein: ASSLWQEGTEAF
J gene: TRBJ2-5; V gene: TRBV7-2; CDR3 protein: ASSLTRGYQETQY
J gene: TRBJ2-7; V gene: TRBV30; CDR3 protein: AWSVAGHYEQY
J gene: TRBJ2-7; V gene: TRBV21-1; CDR3 protein: ASSDPGQSYEQY
J gene: TRBJ2-7; V gene: TRBV6-1; CDR3 protein: ASTMAGGFYEQY
J gene: TRBJ1-2; V gene: TRBV5-1; CDR3 protein: ASSLAVYRRVGYT
J gene: TRBJ2-7; V gene: TRBV21-1; CDR3 protein: ASSKALVGQGRLLLNEQY
J gene: TRBJ1-1; V gene: TRBV30; CDR3 protein: AWSDQGRTEAF
J gene: TRBJ1-1; V gene: TRBV7-9; CDR3 protein: ASGGAENTEAF
J gene: TRBJ2-5; V gene: TRBV27; CDR3 protein: ASSLTTGGSETQY
J gene: TRBJ2-2; V gene: TRBV6-6; CDR3 protein: ASSYYRGNTGELF
J gene: TRBJ2-2; V gene: TRBV5-1; CDR3 protein: ASSPDTPNTGELF
J gene: TRBJ2-7; V gene: TRBV5-4; CDR3 protein: ASSLKPGQGYEQY
J gene: TRBJ1-1; V gene: TRBV25-1; CDR3 protein: ASSVGTGMNTEAF
J gene: TRBJ1-1; V gene: TRBV7-8; CDR3 protein: ASRRGTGNTEAF